This is a list of T cell receptor beta chains from one sample in a study of blood T cells in healthy people across ages. Each CDR3 protein is one row after TCRdb ran MiXCR on the 5' RACE reads. The sample has fewer than 950,000 distinct CDR3 sequences; around 36% are singletons. The sample comprised blood. These TCRs come from a man aged 18 to 29 in good health. The CDR3 runs from the conserved cysteine through the conserved F or W. The D gene is left open where the match is weak. Not every row has a clone size; where given, it reads once, few, many or a size class.

d_call	j_call	cdr3_length	clone_size	v_call	cdr3_aa	cdr3_nt
TRBD2	TRBJ2-3	16	many	TRBV5-6	CASSYGLAQVTDTQYF	TGTGCCAGCAGCTACGGACTAGCCCAAGTGACAGATACGCAGTATTTT
.	TRBJ2-7	15	few	TRBV4-1	CASSHRWASSYEQYF	TGCGCCAGCAGCCATAGGTGGGCCAGCTCCTACGAGCAGTACTTC
TRBD2	TRBJ2-3	16	.	TRBV7-2	CASSFLAGGRTDTQYF	TGTGCCAGCAGCTTTCTAGCGGGGGGTCGGACAGATACGCAGTATTTT
TRBD1	TRBJ1-6	16	.	TRBV6-5	CASSLRGPSYNSPLHF	TGTGCCAGCAGTCTAAGGGGGCCTAGCTATAATTCACCCCTCCACTTT
.	TRBJ2-7	14	.	TRBV27	CASSRDGNYNEQYF	TGTGCCAGCAGCCGGGACGGGAACTACAATGAGCAGTACTTC
.	TRBJ2-3	12	.	TRBV6-1	CASTLYTDTQYF	TGTGCCAGCACATTATACACAGATACGCAGTATTTT
.	TRBJ2-7	12	.	TRBV12-3/TRBV12-4	CASSFQGLGQYF	TGTGCCAGCAGTTTTCAGGGTCTAGGGCAGTACTTC
TRBD1	TRBJ2-7	15	many	TRBV10-3	CAISVTRDRHYEQYF	TGTGCCATCAGTGTGACCCGGGACAGGCATTACGAGCAGTACTTC
.	TRBJ1-6	14	.	TRBV20-1	CSAGVMIGNSPLHF	TGCAGTGCCGGGGTGATGATTGGGAATTCACCCCTCCACTTT
.	TRBJ2-2	14	.	TRBV27	CASSSGLRTGELFF	TGTGCCAGCAGTTCGGGACTTCGGACCGGGGAGCTGTTTTTT
.	TRBJ1-5	13	.	TRBV30	CAWSVRPDQPQHF	TGTGCCTGGAGCGTAAGGCCGGATCAGCCCCAGCATTTT
.	TRBJ1-1	14	few	TRBV20-1	CSARDRGTGTEAFF	TGCAGTGCTAGAGATCGAGGCACCGGGACTGAAGCTTTCTTT
.	TRBJ2-5	16	.	TRBV4-1	CASSHRLGGPNNEQYF	TGCGCCAGCAGCCATAGACTAGGGGGACCGAACAATGAGCAGTACTTC
.	TRBJ2-2	15	.	TRBV5-1	CASTAGRPNTGELFF	TGCGCCAGCACCGCGGGACGGCCGAACACCGGAGAGCTGTTTTTT
.	TRBJ2-3	14	many	TRBV9	CASSVGVAGDTQYF	TGTGCCAGCAGCGTAGGGGTAGCCGGAGATACGCAGTATTTT
.	TRBJ2-5	12	once	TRBV6-1	CASSDLAGTQYF	TGTGCCAGCAGTGATCTTGCCGGGACCCAGTACTTC
.	TRBJ2-7	15	.	TRBV4-3	CASSQDGGEYNEQYF	TGCGCCAGCAGCCAAGACGGGGGCGAGTACAATGAGCAGTACTTC
TRBD2	TRBJ2-1	15	.	TRBV6-5	CASSYMTSPTDEQFF	TGTGCCAGCAGTTATATGACTAGCCCTACGGATGAGCAGTTCTTC
.	TRBJ1-1	14	few	TRBV11-2	CASSLDTANTEAFF	TGTGCCAGCAGCTTAGATACGGCGAACACTGAAGCTTTCTTT
TRBD2	TRBJ2-3	17	.	TRBV20-1	CSAPISGGAIFADTQYF	TGCAGTGCTCCAATTAGCGGGGGGGCAATTTTTGCAGATACGCAGTATTTT
TRBD1	TRBJ1-3	14	few	TRBV12-3/TRBV12-4	CASSGTGAGNTIYF	TGTGCCAGCAGTGGGACAGGGGCTGGAAACACCATATATTTT
.	TRBJ2-4	15	.	TRBV6-2/TRBV6-3	CASSPRDIAKNIQYF	TGTGCCAGCAGTCCCAGGGACATAGCCAAAAACATTCAGTACTTC
TRBD2	TRBJ2-3	16	.	TRBV11-2	CASSLVAGGLTDTQYF	TGTGCCAGCAGCTTAGTGGCGGGGGGCCTCACAGATACGCAGTATTTT
.	TRBJ2-3	12	.	TRBV6-5	CASKTGTDTQYF	TGTGCCAGCAAGACGGGCACAGATACGCAGTATTTT
.	TRBJ1-3	11	.	TRBV10-3	CAINAGNTIYF	TGTGCCATCAACGCGGGAAACACCATATATTTT